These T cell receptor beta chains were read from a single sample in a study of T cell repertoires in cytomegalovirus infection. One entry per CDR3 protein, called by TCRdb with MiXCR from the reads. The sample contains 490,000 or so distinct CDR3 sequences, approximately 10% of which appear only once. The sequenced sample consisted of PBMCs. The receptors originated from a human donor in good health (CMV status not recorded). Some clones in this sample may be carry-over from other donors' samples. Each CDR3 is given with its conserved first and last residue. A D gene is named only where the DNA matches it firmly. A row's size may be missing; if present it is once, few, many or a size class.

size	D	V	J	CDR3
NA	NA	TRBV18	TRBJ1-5	CASSPSRTFSEPQHF
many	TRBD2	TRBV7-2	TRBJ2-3	CASSLSGRNTDTQYF
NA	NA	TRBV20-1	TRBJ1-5	CSARDRGGSGRSNQPQHF
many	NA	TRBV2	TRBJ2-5	CASTSEMDSETQYF
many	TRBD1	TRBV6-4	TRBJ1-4	CASRARRELWTGEKGSEKLFF
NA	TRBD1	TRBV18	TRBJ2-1	CASSPPGQRRYNEQFF
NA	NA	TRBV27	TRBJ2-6	CASTASSGANVLTF
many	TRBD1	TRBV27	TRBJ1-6	CASSFRKPGQVLSSYNSPLHF
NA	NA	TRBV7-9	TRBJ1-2	CASSNQGFNGYTF
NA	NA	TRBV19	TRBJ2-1	CASSIRFRGNGLRGFYEQFF
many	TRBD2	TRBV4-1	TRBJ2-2	CASSPRGGLSTGELFF
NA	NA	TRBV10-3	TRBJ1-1	CAIRPDRRNTEAFF
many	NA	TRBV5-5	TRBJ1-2	CASSLSRATGRSNYGYTF
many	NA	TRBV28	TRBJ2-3	CASSRPRELDTQYF
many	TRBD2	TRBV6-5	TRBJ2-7	CASSRTSGVAYEQYF
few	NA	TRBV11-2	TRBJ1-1	CASRLGVGSMNTEAFF
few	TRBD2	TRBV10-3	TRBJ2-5	CAISELAGVETQYF
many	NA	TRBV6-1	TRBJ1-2	CASSELDSTYGYTF
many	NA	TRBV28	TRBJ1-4	CASSTRDREEKLFF
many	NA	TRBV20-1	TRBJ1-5	CSARRVNQPQHF
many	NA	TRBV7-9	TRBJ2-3	CASTSSGDFTDTQYF
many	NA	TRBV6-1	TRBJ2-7	CASRAARASRQQYF
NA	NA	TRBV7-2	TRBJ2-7	CASSLGQGRGNTYEQYF
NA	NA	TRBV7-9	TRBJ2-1	CASSPGGKNNEQFF
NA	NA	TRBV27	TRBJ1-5	CASSQRGSINQPQHF
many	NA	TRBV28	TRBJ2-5	CASSQTGSETQYF
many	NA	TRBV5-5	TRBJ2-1	CASNKGFNEQFF
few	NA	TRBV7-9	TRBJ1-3	CASSGGQQPSGNTIYF
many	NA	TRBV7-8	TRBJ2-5	CASSLSVLGVQETQYF
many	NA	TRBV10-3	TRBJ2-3	CAIRVTSTDTQYF
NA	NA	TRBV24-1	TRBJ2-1	CATFREYANNEQFF
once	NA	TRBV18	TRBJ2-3	CASSPELGHSGTDTQYF